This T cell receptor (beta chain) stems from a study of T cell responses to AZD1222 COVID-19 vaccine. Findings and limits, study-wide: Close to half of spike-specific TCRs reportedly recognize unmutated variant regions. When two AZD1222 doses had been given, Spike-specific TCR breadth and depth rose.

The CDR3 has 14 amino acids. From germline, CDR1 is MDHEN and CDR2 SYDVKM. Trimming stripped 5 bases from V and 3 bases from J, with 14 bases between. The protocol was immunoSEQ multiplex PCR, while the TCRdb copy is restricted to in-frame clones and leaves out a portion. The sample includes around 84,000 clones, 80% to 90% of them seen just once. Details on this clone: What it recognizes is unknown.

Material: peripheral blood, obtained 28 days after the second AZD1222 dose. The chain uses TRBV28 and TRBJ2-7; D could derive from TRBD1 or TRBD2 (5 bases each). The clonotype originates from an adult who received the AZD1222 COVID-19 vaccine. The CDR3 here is CASSQPGRFYEQYF. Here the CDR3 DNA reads TGTGCCAGCAGTCAACCGGGACGCTTCTACGAGCAGTACTTC.